This T cell receptor beta chain was retrieved from a study of Graves' ophthalmopathy and Graves' hyperthyroidism. Scientists amplified the TCR beta CDR3 regions from RNA transcripts. HTBI primers served in a first-round RT-PCR, which a second-round multiplex PCR followed. TCRdb itself ran the multiplex PCR reads through MiXCR, one entry per CDR3 protein. This table has under 800,000 distinct CDR3 sequences, over 20% appearing once. This clonotype was seen only a few times. CDR3 length: 17 amino acids. Germline values: CDR1 MNHNS, CDR2 SASEGT. The trim removed 3 bases at V and 0 bases at J, leaving 9 bases unmatched.

The origin of this receptor is a woman between 18 and 29 years old with stable Graves' hyperthyroidism. Some clones in this sample may be carry-over from other donors' samples. The rearrangement links TRBV6-1 to TRBJ2-5; 8 bases agree with TRBD2. Sequencing used peripheral blood. The CDR3 coding sequence is TGTGCCAGCAGTGATTGGGTACTAGCGGACTACCAAGAGACCCAGTACTTC. Protein sequence: CASSDWVLADYQETQYF.